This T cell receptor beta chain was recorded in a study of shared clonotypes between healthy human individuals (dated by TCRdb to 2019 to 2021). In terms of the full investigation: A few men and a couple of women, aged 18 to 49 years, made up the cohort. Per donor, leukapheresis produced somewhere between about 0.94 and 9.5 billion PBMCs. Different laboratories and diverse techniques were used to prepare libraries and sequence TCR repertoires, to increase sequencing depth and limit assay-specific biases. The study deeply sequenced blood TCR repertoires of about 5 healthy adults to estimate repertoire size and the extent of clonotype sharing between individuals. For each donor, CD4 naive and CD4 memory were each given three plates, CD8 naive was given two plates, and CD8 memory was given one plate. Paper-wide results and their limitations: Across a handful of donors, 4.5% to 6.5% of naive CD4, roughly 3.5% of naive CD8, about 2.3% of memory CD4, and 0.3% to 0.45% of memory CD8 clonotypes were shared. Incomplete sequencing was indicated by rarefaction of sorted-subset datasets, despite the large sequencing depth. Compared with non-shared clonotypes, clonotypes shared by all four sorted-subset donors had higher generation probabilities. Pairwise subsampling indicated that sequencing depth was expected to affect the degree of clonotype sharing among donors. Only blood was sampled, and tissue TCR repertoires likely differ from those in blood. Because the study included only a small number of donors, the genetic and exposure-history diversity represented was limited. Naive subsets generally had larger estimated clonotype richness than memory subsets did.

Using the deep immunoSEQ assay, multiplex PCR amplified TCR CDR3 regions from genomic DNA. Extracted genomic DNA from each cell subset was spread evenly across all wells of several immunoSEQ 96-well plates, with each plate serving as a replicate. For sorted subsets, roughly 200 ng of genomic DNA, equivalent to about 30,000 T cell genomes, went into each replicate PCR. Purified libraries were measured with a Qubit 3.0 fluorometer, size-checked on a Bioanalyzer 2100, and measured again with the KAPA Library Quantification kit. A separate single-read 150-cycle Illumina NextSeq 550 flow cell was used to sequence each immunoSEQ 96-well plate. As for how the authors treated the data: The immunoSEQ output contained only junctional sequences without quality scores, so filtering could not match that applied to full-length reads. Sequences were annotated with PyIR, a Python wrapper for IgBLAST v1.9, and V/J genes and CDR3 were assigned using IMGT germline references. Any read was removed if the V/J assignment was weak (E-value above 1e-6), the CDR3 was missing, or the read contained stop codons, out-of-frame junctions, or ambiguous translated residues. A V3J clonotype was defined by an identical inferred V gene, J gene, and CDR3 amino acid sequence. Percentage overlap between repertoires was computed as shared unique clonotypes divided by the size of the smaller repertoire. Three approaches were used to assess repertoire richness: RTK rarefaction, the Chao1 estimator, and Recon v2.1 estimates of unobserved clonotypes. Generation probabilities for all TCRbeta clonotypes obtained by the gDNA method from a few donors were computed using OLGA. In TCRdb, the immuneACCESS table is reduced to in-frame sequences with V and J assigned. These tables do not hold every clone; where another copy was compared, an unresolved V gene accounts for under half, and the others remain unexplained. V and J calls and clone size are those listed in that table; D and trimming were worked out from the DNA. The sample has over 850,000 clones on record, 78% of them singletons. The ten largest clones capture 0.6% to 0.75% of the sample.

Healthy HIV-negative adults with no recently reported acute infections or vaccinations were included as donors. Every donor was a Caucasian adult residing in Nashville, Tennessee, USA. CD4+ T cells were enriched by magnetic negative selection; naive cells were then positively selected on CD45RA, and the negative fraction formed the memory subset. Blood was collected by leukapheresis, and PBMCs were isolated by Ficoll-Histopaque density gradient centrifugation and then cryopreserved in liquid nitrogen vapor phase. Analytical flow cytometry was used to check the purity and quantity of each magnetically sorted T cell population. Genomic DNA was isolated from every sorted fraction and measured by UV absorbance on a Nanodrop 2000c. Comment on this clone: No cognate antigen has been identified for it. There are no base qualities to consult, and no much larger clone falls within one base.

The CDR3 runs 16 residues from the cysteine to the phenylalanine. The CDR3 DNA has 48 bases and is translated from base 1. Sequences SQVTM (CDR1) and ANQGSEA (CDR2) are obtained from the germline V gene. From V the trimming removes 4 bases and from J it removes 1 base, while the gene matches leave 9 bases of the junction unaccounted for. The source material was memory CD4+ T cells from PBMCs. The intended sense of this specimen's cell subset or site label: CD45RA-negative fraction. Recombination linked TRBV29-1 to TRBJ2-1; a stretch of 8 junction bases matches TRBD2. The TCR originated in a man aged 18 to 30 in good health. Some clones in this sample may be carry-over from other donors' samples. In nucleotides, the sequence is TGCAGCGTTGCGGGAGGGCCAGTCGGTTCCTACAATGAGCAGTTCTTC. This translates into CSVAGGPVGSYNEQFF.